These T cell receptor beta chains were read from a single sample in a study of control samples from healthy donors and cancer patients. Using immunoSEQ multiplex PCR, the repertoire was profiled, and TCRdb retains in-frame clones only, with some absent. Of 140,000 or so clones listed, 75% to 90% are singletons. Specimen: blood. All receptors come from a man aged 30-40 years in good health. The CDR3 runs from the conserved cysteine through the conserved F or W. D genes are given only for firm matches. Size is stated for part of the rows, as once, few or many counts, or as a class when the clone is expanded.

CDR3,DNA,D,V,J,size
CASCEGLGALGTQYF,TGTGCCAGCTGTGAGGGACTAGGGGCTCTTGGGACCCAGTACTTC,TRBD2,TRBV2,TRBJ2-5,.
CATGSYYGYTF,TGTGCCACAGGGAGCTACTATGGCTACACCTTC,.,TRBV6-5,TRBJ1-2,.
CASSVEGDRDTEAFF,TGTGCCAGCAGCGTAGAAGGGGACAGGGACACTGAAGCTTTCTTT,TRBD1,TRBV9,TRBJ1-1,.
CASSDTRREIYQTGELFF,TGCGCCAGCAGTGATACGCGGCGGGAAATCTACCAAACCGGGGAGCTGTTTTTT,.,TRBV10-2,TRBJ2-2,.
CASSIQTGSTEAFF,TGTGCCAGCAGCATCCAAACAGGGAGCACTGAAGCTTTCTTT,.,TRBV9,TRBJ1-1,once
CASNSGGGGEKLFF,TGTGCCAGCAACTCCGGGGGGGGCGGTGAAAAACTGTTTTTT,.,TRBV6-5,TRBJ1-4,.
CATRRSGLGELFF,TGTGCCACCCGACGTTCGGGGCTCGGGGAGCTGTTTTTT,.,TRBV6-5,TRBJ2-2,.
CASSSGQNTEAFF,TGTGCCAGCAGCTCCGGACAGAACACTGAAGCTTTCTTT,.,TRBV7-3,TRBJ1-1,.
CASSQVSRGIGYTF,TGTGCCAGCAGCCAAGTTTCCAGGGGAATTGGCTACACCTTC,.,TRBV3-1/TRBV3-2,TRBJ1-2,.
CASSPQGEQYF,TGTGCCAGCAGCCCACAAGGGGAGCAGTACTTC,.,TRBV7-9,TRBJ2-7,.
CATSERQTASATYEQYF,TGTGCCACCAGTGAACGACAAACGGCTAGCGCAACCTACGAGCAGTACTTC,.,TRBV24-1,TRBJ2-7,once
CASSLQGLLPGYTF,TGTGCCAGCAGTCTTCAGGGTCTGCTCCCCGGCTACACCTTC,.,TRBV5-6,TRBJ1-2,once
CASSLAAYSPLHF,TGTGCCAGCAGCTTGGCCGCATATTCACCCCTCCACTTT,.,TRBV5-6,TRBJ1-6,.
CATLPELAYEQYF,TGTGCCACCCTACCAGAGCTAGCCTACGAGCAGTACTTC,.,TRBV6-5,TRBJ2-7,.
CASSWAPGSSYEQYF,TGCGCCAGCAGCTGGGCCCCCGGGAGCTCCTACGAGCAGTACTTC,.,TRBV5-1,TRBJ2-7,.
CATKAELAGGGAKNIQYF,TGTGCGACTAAAGCGGAACTAGCGGGGGGTGGAGCCAAAAACATTCAGTACTTC,TRBD2,TRBV19,TRBJ2-4,.
CASSLDPGNMYEQYF,TGTGCCAGCAGCTTAGATCCAGGGAATATGTACGAGCAGTACTTC,.,TRBV11-2,TRBJ2-7,.
CASYWTGGINEQFF,TGTGCCAGCTACTGGACAGGGGGTATCAATGAGCAGTTCTTC,TRBD1,TRBV6-6,TRBJ2-1,.
CASSRDREGADQPQHF,TGTGCCAGCAGCAGGGACAGGGAAGGTGCGGATCAGCCCCAGCATTTT,TRBD1,TRBV7-9,TRBJ1-5,.
CATPTVSQPQHF,TGCGCCACCCCGACAGTTAGTCAGCCCCAGCATTTT,.,TRBV5-1,TRBJ1-5,.
CASQPISAGEQFF,TGTGCCAGCCAGCCTATTTCGGCCGGTGAGCAGTTCTTC,.,TRBV5-6,TRBJ2-1,.
CASSLRTGVQETQYF,TGTGCCAGCAGCTTAAGGACAGGGGTTCAAGAGACCCAGTACTTC,TRBD1,TRBV7-2,TRBJ2-5,.
CASSSGLRETQYF,TGTGCCAGCAGCTCGGGACTACGGGAGACCCAGTACTTC,TRBD2,TRBV7-2,TRBJ2-5,few
CASSFGTSNHEQYF,TGTGCCAGCAGCTTCGGGACCTCAAACCACGAGCAGTACTTC,.,TRBV7-2,TRBJ2-7,.
CASSPPQAMGVTGELFF,TGTGCCAGCTCACCGCCCCAGGCTATGGGGGTCACCGGGGAGCTGTTTTTT,.,TRBV18,TRBJ2-2,.
CASSPLSGGPLETQYF,TGCGCCAGCAGCCCCCTTAGCGGGGGGCCCCTAGAGACCCAGTACTTC,TRBD2,TRBV4-3,TRBJ2-5,.
CASSLGGGPSYEQYF,TGTGCCAGCAGCTTAGGGGGGGGCCCGTCCTACGAGCAGTACTTC,.,TRBV11-2,TRBJ2-7,once
CATSDTGLAGVETQYF,TGTGCCACCAGTGATACCGGACTAGCGGGAGTGGAGACCCAGTACTTC,TRBD2,TRBV24-1,TRBJ2-5,.
CASSGGSGFYEQYF,TGTGCCAGCTCGGGGGGGTCCGGGTTCTACGAGCAGTACTTC,TRBD2,TRBV18,TRBJ2-7,.
CASSRRGGYTEAFF,TGTGCCAGCAGTCGCAGGGGCGGATACACTGAAGCTTTCTTT,.,TRBV27,TRBJ1-1,once
CASSYPARQETQYF,TGTGCCAGCAGTTACCCGGCTCGGCAAGAGACCCAGTACTTC,.,TRBV6-2/TRBV6-3,TRBJ2-5,.
CASSLEGQGLNTEAFF,TGTGCCAGCAGCTTGGAGGGACAGGGATTAAACACTGAAGCTTTCTTT,TRBD1,TRBV5-6,TRBJ1-1,once
CASSAEGGVHNEQFF,TGTGCCAGCAGCGCGGAGGGGGGCGTCCACAATGAGCAGTTCTTC,.,TRBV11-3,TRBJ2-1,.
CASSGGKTDTQYF,TGTGCCAGCAGCGGTGGGAAAACAGATACGCAGTATTTT,.,TRBV7-9,TRBJ2-3,.
CSGSRGQGPYEQYF,TGCAGCGGCTCCCGGGGACAGGGCCCCTACGAGCAGTACTTC,TRBD1,TRBV29-1,TRBJ2-7,.
CASSLERGQGEAFF,TGTGCCAGCAGCTTAGAGAGGGGACAGGGAGAAGCTTTCTTT,TRBD1,TRBV7-9,TRBJ1-1,.
CASSNRGSEQYF,TGTGCCAGCAGCAACAGGGGCTCCGAGCAGTACTTC,TRBD1,TRBV2,TRBJ2-7,.
CASTIVAGDEKLFF,TGTGCCAGTACCATAGTGGCAGGGGACGAAAAACTGTTTTTT,.,TRBV19,TRBJ1-4,.
CASSPLPGETQYF,TGTGCCAGCAGTCCCCTACCAGGAGAGACCCAGTACTTC,.,TRBV13,TRBJ2-5,.
CASSQTEAQYF,TGTGCCAGCAGCCAAACGGAGGCCCAGTACTTC,.,TRBV3-1/TRBV3-2,TRBJ2-5,.
CASSLDGGYEQYF,TGTGCCAGCAGCTTAGATGGCGGCTACGAGCAGTACTTC,.,TRBV11-2,TRBJ2-7,once
CASSRTGRTEKLFF,TGTGCCAGCAGTCGCACAGGGCGCACGGAAAAACTGTTTTTT,.,TRBV2,TRBJ1-4,.